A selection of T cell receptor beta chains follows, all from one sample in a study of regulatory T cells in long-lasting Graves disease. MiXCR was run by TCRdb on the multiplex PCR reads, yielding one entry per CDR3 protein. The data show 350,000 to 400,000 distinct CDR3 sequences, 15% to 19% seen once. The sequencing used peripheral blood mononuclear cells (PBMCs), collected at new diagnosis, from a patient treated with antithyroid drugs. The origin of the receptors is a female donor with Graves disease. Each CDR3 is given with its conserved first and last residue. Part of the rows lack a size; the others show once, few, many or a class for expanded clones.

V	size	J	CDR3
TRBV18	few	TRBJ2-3	CASSPTGEADTQYF
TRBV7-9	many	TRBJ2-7	CASAADSHYEQYF
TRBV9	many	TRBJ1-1	CASSVGSQGGRTEAFF
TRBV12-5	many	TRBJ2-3	CASGSGTSGRPTDTQYF
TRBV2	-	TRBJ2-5	CASSLKGGGFQETQYF
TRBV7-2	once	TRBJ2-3	CASSPGLSGDTQYF
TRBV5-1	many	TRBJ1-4	CASGLTGTANEKLFF
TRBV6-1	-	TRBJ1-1	CASSRPGQGASAFF
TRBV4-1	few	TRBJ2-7	CASSPLEGATDEQYF
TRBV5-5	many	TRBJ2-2	CASVWLADNTGELFF
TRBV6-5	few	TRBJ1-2	CASSYWQGPAYGYTF
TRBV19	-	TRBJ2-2	CASSLWSSLGTGHGELFF
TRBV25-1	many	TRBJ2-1	CASSGPITGHRYNEQFF
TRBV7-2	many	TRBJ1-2	CASSLTGRGTGVLGYTF
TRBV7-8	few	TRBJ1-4	CASSMVIATNEKLFF
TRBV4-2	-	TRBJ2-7	CAGSQDGWMGKYF
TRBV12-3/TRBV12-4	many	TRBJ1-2	CASSYRGQGYGYTF
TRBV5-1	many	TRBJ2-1	CASSSEAASSYNEQFF
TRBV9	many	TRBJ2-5	CASSVAIVDGGETQYF
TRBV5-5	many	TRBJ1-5	CASSLDWGRGIQPQHF
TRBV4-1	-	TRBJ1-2	CASSRPPGRTTF
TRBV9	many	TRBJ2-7	CASSHSGGPYEQYF
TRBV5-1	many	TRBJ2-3	CASSLQAGSTDTQYF